This T cell receptor (beta chain) was observed in a study of OX40 agonist ivuxolimab in advanced cancers. Study at large: Those treated in dose escalation had hepatocellular carcinoma, melanoma, renal cell cancer or head and neck cancer.

TCRdb's copy holds only in-frame clones and misses some; the assay was immunoSEQ multiplex PCR. In the table there are about 28,000 clones, around four fifths of which are singletons. With regard to this clone: The target antigen is unknown.

Points from the study as a whole: With doses of 0.1 to 3.0 mg/kg, CD4+ and CD8+ blood T cells had undergone clonal expansion by week 6. Partial responders receiving 0.1-3.0 mg/kg showed among the lowest clonal expansion.

The CDR3 sequence is 15 residues long. This sequence joins TRBV7-5 and TRBJ2-5. TRBV7-5 is a pseudogene locus. The clonotype comes from an adult with an advanced solid tumor such as melanoma, head and neck, liver or kidney cancer. The sample was CD4+ or CD8+ T cells sorted from blood, taken in a trial of the OX40 agonist ivuxolimab. The CDR3 loop is CARRSARLGGETQYF. The CDR3 bases are TGTGCCAGAAGATCGGCCCGCTTAGGTGGAGAGACCCAGTACTTC.